The 9 T cell receptor beta chains below all came from one sample that was sequenced in a study of shared clonotypes between healthy human individuals. This table comes from immunoSEQ multiplex PCR, and its TCRdb copy is limited to in-frame clones, with some not included. The sample consists of roughly 530,000 clones, 90% to 96% of them appearing once. Input material: naive CD4+ T cells sorted from blood. The subset denotes: CD45RA+ positively selected. All receptors derive from a woman between 25 and 40 years old in good health.

This clone has more than one count but fewer than ten. V and J are TRBV11-2 and TRBJ2-7; weak D call: TRBD1 (5 bases). Germline assignment: CDR1 SGHAT and CDR2 FQNNGV. V was trimmed by 5 bases and J by 5 bases, leaving 10 bases between them. This CDR3 is 12 amino acids long. For the CDR3, the DNA is TGTGCCAGCAGCCAGGGTAGCCACGAGCAGTACTTC. Protein: CASSQGSHEQYF. Full variable domain (missing parts from reference TRBV11-2 and TRBJ2-7): EAGVAQSPRYKIIEKRQSVAFWCNPISGHATLYWYQQILGQGPKLLIQFQNNGVVDDSQLPKDRFSAERLKGVDSTLKIQPAKLEDSAVYLCASSQGSHEQYFGPGTRLTVT.

CDR3 sequence reads: CASRVPGFFSGNTIYF. CDR3 nucleotide sequence: TGTGCCAGCAGAGTACCAGGGTTTTTTTCTGGAAACACCATATATTTT. The rearrangement uses TRBV28 and TRBJ1-3, with D perhaps matching TRBD1 (5 bases). Germline V CDR1 and CDR2: MDHEN, SYDVKM. V lost 6 bases, J lost 1 base, and 16 bases lay in between. The CDR3 is 16 residues long.

This clone showed up just once. This rearrangement joins TRBV28 to TRBJ1-4, with TRBD1 matching 7 bases. The V and J ends lost 5 bases and 5 bases, in that order; junction bases with no gene match: 11. The germline CDR1 and CDR2 sequences are MDHEN and SYDVKM. There are 16 residues in the CDR3. The CDR3 loop reads CASSGADRASNEKLFF. The CDR3 bases are TGTGCCAGCAGTGGCGCAGACAGGGCCTCCAATGAAAAACTGTTTTTT.

The chain is built from TRBV19 and TRBJ2-2; D is uncertain. Germline V gene lookup returns CDR1 LNHDA and CDR2 SQIVND (reference sequence). The CDR3 runs 13 residues. Trimming took off 5 bases at V and 4 bases at J, with 8 bases between the two ends. The CDR3 coding sequence is TGTGCCAGTAGTCCATTTACCACCGGGGAGCTGTTTTTT. Translation gives CASSPFTTGELFF.

V gene TRBV11-3 combines with J gene TRBJ2-3; D may be TRBD1 or TRBD2 (6 bases each). Trimming shortened V by 1 base and J by 8 bases, and 31 bases separated the two germline ends. Per the germline V gene, CDR1 is SGHNT and CDR2 is YENEEA. The CDR3 is 20 residues long. The chain's CDR3 is CASSLGGSWGQGDPEGTQYF. The DNA of the CDR3 is TGTGCCAGCAGCTTAGGAGGATCGTGGGGGCAGGGAGACCCGGAGGGTACGCAGTATTTT.

The genes are TRBV7-6 and TRBJ2-7; TRBD2 might be the D (5 bases). The CDR3 totals 14 residues. V gave up 5 bases and J gave up 0 bases, with 11 bases separating them. CDR1 is SGHVS, CDR2 FNYEAQ, per germline. CDR3 loop: CASSQAVSSYEQYF. The CDR3 region has the DNA TGTGCCAGCAGCCAAGCGGTTTCCTCCTACGAGCAGTACTTC.

For this clone: At the DNA level, this CDR3 is encoded by other sequences in the same sample as well. The chain has TRBV28 and TRBJ1-4; D unresolved. The germline V gene has CDR1 MDHEN and CDR2 SYDVKM. The ends were cut back, 3 bases at V and 8 bases at J, with 4 bases in the middle. The CDR3 totals 11 residues. The DNA of the CDR3 is TGTGCCAGCAGTTTGGAGGAAAAACTGTTTTTT. Its translation: CASSLEEKLFF.

The V and J genes are TRBV11-2 and TRBJ2-2; TRBD2 agrees at 10 bases. J lost 4 bases, V lost 2 bases, and 4 bases had no gene match. Germline CDR1 and CDR2: SGHAT and FQNNGV. CDR3 size: 16 residues. The CDR3 DNA is TGTGCCAGCAGCTTACTGCCTAGCGGGGGCACCGGGGAGCTGTTTTTT. Residues: CASSLLPSGGTGELFF.

This chain joins TRBV6-1 and TRBJ2-2; no clear D. This CDR3 has 12 amino acids. Trimming stripped 3 bases from V and 6 bases from J, with 5 bases between. Germline CDR1 reads MNHNS; CDR2 reads SASEGT. The DNA for the CDR3 is TGTGCCAGCAGTGATTTCCCCGGGGAGCTGTTTTTT. The encoded protein is CASSDFPGELFF.